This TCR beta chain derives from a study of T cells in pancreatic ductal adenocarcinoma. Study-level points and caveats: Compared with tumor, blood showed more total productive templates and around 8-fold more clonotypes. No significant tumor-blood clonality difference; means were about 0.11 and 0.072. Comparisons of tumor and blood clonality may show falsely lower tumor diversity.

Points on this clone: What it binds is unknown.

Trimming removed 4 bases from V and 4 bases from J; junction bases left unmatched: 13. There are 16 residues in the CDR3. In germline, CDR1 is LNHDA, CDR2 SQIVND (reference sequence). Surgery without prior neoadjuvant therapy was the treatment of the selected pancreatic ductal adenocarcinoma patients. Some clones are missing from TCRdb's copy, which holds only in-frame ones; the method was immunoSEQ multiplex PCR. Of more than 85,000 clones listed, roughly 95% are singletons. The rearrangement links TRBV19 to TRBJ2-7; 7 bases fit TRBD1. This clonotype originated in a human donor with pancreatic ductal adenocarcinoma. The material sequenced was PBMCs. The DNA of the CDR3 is TGTGCCAGTAGTAACGCGTTCCGGGACAGAGGGTACGAGCAGTACTTC. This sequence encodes CASSNAFRDRGYEQYF.